These 8 T cell receptor beta chains were all obtained from the same sample, sequenced in a study of cytomegalovirus exposure and HLA in healthy donors. The PCR made use of 60 Vbeta and 13 Jbeta primers. The method was immunoSEQ multiplex PCR; TCRdb's version includes in-frame clones alone and lacks a portion of them. Of 130,000 to 150,000 clones in the sample, 75% to 80% are singletons; the top ten hold roughly 0.69%. Sequenced: PBMCs. The receptors come from a male donor in good health and CMV-seronegative.

The J gene is TRBJ2-7, the V gene TRBV30; possible D gene TRBD1, 6 bases. Trimming removed 1 base from V and 0 bases from J, with 10 bases in between. This CDR3 region has 14 residues. Germline CDR1 is GTSNPN and CDR2 is SVGIG (reference sequence). DNA for the CDR3: TGTGCCTGGAGTGACCGGACAGTCTCCTACGAGCAGTACTTC. Residues: CAWSDRTVSYEQYF.

The J gene is TRBJ2-1, the V gene TRBV6-1, with 11 bases lining up with TRBD2. CDR3 length: 16 amino acids. V dropped 2 bases and J dropped 2; count of bases not matched to a gene: 2. Germline values: CDR1 MNHNS, CDR2 SASEGT. CDR3 sequence reads: CASSEIAGGPYNEQFF. The CDR3 DNA reads TGTGCCAGCAGTGAAATAGCGGGAGGGCCCTACAATGAGCAGTTCTTC.

This clone was picked up a small number of times. This chain joins TRBV7-2 and TRBJ1-5; 8 positions agree with TRBD1. The germline gives CDR1 SGHTA, CDR2 FQGNSA. Losses at the gene ends were 3 bases for V and 2 bases for J; bases not matched to a gene: 3. CDR3 size: 15 residues. The CDR3 bases are TGTGCCAGCAGCTTCGACAGGGGCGGCAATCAGCCCCAGCATTTT. Residues: CASSFDRGGNQPQHF.

Here the CDR3 DNA reads TGTGCCTGGAGCCAGGAATCACCCCTCCACTTT. Translating gives CAWSQESPLHF. This chain connects TRBV30 to TRBJ1-6; no definite D call. The CDR3 length is 11 residues. The ends were cut back, 3 bases at V and 10 bases at J, with 7 bases in the middle. The germline V gene has CDR1 GTSNPN and CDR2 SVGIG (reference sequence).

V usage is TRBV15 and J usage is TRBJ1-2, with a tentative D call TRBD1 (6 bases). The germline V gene has CDR1 LNHNV and CDR2 YYDKDF (reference sequence). CDR3 size: 13 residues. V was pared by 4 bases and J by 6 bases, with 12 bases between. DNA for the CDR3: TGTGCCACCAGCACAGGGGCTGGGAATGGCTACACCTTC. Protein product: CATSTGAGNGYTF.

Remarks on this clone: This sample includes further DNA sequences coding for the same CDR3. The rearrangement uses TRBV5-4 and TRBJ1-1, with 7 bases fitting TRBD1. With V trimmed by 0 bases and J by 0 bases, 2 bases remained unmatched. CDR1 and CDR2 from the germline V gene are SGHNT and YYREEE (reference sequence). This CDR3 comprises 15 residues. DNA of the CDR3: TGTGCCAGCAGCTTGGGTGGGACAGTGAACACTGAAGCTTTCTTT. Residues: CASSLGGTVNTEAFF.

The rearrangement uses TRBV29-1 and TRBJ1-5; D possibly corresponds to TRBD1 (6 bases). CDR1 is SQVTM, CDR2 ANQGSEA, per germline. CDR3 length: 12 residues. Trimming cost V 6 bases and J 7 bases, with 13 bases left between them. CDR3 sequence (DNA): TGCAGCGTCCACAGGGTTGGCCAGCCCCAGCATTTT. Protein: CSVHRVGQPQHF.

This chain uses TRBV6-6 with TRBJ1-2; TRBD1 might be the D (5 bases). CDR3 length: 12 residues. Germline-derived CDR1 and CDR2 are MNHNY and SVGAGI (reference sequence). Trimming took off 7 bases at V and 6 bases at J, with 12 bases between the two ends. CDR3 DNA: TGTGCCAGCACCCAGGGAGGGGATGGCTACACCTTC. Its protein is CASTQGGDGYTF.